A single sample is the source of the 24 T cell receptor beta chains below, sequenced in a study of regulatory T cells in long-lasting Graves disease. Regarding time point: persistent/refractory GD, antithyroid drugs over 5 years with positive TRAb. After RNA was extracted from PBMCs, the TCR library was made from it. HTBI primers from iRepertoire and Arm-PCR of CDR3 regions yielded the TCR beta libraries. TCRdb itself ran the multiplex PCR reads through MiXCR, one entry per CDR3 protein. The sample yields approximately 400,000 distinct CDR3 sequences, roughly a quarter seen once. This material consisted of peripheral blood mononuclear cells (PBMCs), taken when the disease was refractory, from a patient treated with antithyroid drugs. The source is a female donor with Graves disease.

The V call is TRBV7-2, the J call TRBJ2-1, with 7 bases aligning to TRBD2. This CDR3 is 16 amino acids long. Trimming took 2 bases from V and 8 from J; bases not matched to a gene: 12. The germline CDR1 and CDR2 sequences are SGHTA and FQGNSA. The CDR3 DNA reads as TGTGCCAGCAGCTTAATTGGGAGGGCCAATACTGATGAGCAGTTCTTC. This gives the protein CASSLIGRANTDEQFF.

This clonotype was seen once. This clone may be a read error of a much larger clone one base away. CDR3 sequence reads: CASTRNSMNTGELLF. Here the CDR3 DNA reads TGTGCCAGCACAAGGAACAGCATGAACACCGGGGAGCTGCTTTTT. The chain uses TRBV6-1 and TRBJ2-2; D is possibly TRBD2 (5 bases). The CDR3 extends over 15 amino acids. Germline loops: CDR1 MNHNS, CDR2 SASEGT.

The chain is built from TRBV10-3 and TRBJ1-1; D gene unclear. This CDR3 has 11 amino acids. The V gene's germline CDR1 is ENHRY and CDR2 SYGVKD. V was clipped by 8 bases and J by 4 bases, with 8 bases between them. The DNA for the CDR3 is TGTGCCATCGGACTTGGCACTGAAGCTTTCTTT. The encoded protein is CAIGLGTEAFF.

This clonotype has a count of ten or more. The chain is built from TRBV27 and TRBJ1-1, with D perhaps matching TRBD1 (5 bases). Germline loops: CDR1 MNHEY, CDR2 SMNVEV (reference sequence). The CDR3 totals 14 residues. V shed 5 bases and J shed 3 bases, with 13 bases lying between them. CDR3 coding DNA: TGTGCCAGCAGTCCCACCCGACAGTACACTGAAGCTTTCTTT. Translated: CASSPTRQYTEAFF.

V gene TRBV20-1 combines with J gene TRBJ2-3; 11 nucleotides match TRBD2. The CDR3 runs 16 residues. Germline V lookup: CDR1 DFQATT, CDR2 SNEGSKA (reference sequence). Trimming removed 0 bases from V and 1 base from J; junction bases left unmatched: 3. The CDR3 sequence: CSARDPGLAGTDTQYF. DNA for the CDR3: TGCAGTGCTAGAGACCCGGGACTAGCGGGCACAGATACGCAGTATTTT.

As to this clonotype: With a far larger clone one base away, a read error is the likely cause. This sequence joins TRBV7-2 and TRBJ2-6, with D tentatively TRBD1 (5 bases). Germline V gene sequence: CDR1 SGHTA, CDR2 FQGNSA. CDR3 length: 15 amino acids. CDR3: CASSVRVSGANALTF. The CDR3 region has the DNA TGTGCCAGCAGTGTAAGGGTATCTGGGGCCAACGCCCTGACTTTC.

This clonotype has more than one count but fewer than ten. DNA for the CDR3: TGTGCCATCAGTGAGTCTACAGGGGGGAACACTGAAGCTTTCTTT. It codes for CAISESTGGNTEAFF. The chain recombines TRBV10-3 with TRBJ1-1, with 8 positions matching TRBD1. Per germline, CDR1 ENHRY and CDR2 SYGVKD. This CDR3 comprises 15 residues. J was trimmed by 1 base and V by 0 bases; bases with no gene match: 1.

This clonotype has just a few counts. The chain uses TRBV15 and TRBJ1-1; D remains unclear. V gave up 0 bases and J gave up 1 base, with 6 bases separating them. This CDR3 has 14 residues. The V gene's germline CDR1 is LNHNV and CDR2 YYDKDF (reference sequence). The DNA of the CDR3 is TGTGCCACCAGCAGAGATAGGCCGAACACTGAAGCTTTCTTT. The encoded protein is CATSRDRPNTEAFF.

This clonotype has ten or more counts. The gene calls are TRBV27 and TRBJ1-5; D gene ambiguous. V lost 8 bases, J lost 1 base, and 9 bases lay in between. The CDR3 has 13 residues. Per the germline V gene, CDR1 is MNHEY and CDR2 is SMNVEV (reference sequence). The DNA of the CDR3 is TGTGCCAGCCGAATGGGGAGCAATCAGCCCCAGCATTTT. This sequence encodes CASRMGSNQPQHF.

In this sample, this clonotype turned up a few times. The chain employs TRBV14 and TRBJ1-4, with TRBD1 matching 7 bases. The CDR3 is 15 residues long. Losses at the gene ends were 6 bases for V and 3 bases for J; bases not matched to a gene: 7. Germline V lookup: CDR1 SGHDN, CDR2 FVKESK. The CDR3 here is CASRLDRAANEKLFF. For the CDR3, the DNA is TGTGCCAGCAGGCTTGACAGGGCGGCTAATGAAAAACTGTTTTTT.

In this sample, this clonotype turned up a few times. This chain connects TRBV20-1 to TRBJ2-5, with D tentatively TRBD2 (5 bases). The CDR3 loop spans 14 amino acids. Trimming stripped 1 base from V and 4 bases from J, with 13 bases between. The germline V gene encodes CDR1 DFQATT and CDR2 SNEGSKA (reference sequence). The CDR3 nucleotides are TGCAGTGCTAGAGGTGTCGGAGGTACAGAGACCCAGTACTTC. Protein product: CSARGVGGTETQYF.

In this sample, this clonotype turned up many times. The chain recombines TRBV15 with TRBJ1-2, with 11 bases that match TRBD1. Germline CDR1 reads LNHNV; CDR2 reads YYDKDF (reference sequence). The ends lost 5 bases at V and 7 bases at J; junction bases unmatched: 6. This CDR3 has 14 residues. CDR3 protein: CATSRGQGAVGYTF. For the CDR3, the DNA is TGTGCCACCAGCCGAGGACAGGGGGCTGTTGGCTACACCTTC.

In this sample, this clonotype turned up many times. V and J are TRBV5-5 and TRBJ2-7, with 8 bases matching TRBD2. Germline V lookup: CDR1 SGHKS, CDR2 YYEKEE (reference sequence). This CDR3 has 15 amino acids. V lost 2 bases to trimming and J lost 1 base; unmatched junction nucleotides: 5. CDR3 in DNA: TGTGCCAGCAGCTTCCTTAGCGGGACATCCTACGAGCAGTACTTC. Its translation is CASSFLSGTSYEQYF.

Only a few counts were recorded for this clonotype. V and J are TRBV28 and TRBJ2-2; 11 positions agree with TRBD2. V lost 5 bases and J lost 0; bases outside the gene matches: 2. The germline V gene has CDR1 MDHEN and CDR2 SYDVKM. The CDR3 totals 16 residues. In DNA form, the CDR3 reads TGTGCCAGCAGTGTAGCGGGAGGGGCGAACACCGGGGAGCTGTTTTTT. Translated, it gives CASSVAGGANTGELFF.

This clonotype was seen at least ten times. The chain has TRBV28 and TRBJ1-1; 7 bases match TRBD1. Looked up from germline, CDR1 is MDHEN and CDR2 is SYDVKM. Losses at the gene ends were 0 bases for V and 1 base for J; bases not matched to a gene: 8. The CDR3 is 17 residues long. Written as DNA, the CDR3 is TGTGCCAGCAGTTTATGGGACAGGTGGTCCGAGAACACTGAAGCTTTCTTT. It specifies CASSLWDRWSENTEAFF.

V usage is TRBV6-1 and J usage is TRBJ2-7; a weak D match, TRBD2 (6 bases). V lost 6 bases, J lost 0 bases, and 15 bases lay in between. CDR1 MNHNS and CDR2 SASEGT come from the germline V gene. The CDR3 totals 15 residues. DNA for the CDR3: TGTGCCAGCAGCTTAGCGGTGATGAGCTCCTACGAGCAGTACTTC. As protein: CASSLAVMSSYEQYF.

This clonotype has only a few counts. The CDR3 sequence: CASSGDRASNQPQHF. In DNA form, the CDR3 reads TGTGCCAGCAGCGGGGACCGGGCTAGCAATCAGCCCCAGCATTTT. The chain joins TRBV7-9 to TRBJ1-5, with a tentative D call TRBD1 (5 bases). Trimming shortened V by 5 bases and J by 0 bases, and 11 bases separated the two germline ends. CDR1 is SEHNR, CDR2 FQNEAQ, per germline (reference sequence). CDR3 length: 15 residues.

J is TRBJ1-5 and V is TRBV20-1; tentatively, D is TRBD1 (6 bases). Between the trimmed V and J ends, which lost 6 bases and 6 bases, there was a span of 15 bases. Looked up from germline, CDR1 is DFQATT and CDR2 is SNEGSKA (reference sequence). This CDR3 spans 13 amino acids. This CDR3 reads CSAGRGVGQPQHF. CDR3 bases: TGCAGTGCGGGCAGGGGTGTGGGTCAGCCCCAGCATTTT.

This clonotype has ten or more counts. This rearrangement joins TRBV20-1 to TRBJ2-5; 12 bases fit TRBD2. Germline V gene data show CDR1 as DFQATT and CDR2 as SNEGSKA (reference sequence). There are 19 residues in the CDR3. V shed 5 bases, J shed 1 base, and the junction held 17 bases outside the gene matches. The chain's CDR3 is CSAGPFFGLAGNPQETQYF. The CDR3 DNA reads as TGCAGTGCTGGGCCCTTTTTTGGACTAGCGGGAAACCCCCAAGAGACCCAGTACTTC.

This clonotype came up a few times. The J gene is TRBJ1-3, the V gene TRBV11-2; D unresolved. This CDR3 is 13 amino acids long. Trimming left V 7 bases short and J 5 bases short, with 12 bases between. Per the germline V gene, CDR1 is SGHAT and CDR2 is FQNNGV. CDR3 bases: TGTGCCAGCACGGGGATCATTAGAAACACCATATATTTT. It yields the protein CASTGIIRNTIYF.

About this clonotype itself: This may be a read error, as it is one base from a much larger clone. In DNA form, the CDR3 reads TGTGCCAGCCACCGGGGGACCACATTCAACCGCGGCTATAGCTACACCTTC. Residues: CASHRGTTFNRGYSYTF. The chain couples TRBV6-2 or TRBV6-3 to TRBJ1-2; D possibly corresponds to TRBD1 (5 bases). Germline CDR1 is MNHEY and CDR2 is SVGEGT. CDR3 length equals 17 residues.

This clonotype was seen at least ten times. As DNA, the CDR3 is TGTGCCAGGACACAGGGGGCCAAGGTTTTGGTTGAAGCTTTCTTT. It encodes CARTQGAKVLVEAFF. The chain has TRBV2 and TRBJ1-1, with 9 bases aligning to TRBD1. Per germline, CDR1 SNHLY and CDR2 FYNNEI. The V segment lost 9 bases and the J segment 7 bases; nucleotides outside the gene matches: 15. The CDR3 has 15 amino acids. Using reference TRBV2 and TRBJ1-1 for the parts outside the CDR3, the full variable domain is EPEVTQTPSHQVTQMGQEVILRCVPISNHLYFYWYRQILGQKVEFLVSFYNNEISEKSEIFDDQFSVERPDGSNFTLKIRSTKLEDSAMYFCARTQGAKVLVEAFFGQGTRLTVV.

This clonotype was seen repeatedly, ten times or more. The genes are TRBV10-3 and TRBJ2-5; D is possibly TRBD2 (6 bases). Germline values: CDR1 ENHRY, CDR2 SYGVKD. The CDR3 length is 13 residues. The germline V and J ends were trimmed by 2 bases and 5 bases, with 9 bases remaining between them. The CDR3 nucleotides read TGTGCCATCAGTGAGAGGAGGGAGGAGACCCAGTACTTC. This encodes CAISERREETQYF.

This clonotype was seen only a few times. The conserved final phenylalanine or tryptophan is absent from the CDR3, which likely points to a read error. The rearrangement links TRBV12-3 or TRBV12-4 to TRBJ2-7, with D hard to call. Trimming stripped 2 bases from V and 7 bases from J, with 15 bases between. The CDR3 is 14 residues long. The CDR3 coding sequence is TGTGCCAGCAGTTTAACGCTGACACCTGGGGAGCAGTACCTC. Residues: CASSLTLTPGEQYL.